This T cell receptor beta chain was identified during a study of T cells in Graves' hyperthyroidism and ophthalmopathy. Germline CDR1 MRHNA, CDR2 SNTAGT. The CDR3 is 14 residues long. Only a few counts were recorded for this clonotype. TCR beta CDR3 regions were amplified from RNA transcripts. The HTBI primer set was used in a first-round RT-PCR of the TCR CDR3. TCRdb redid the calling of the multiplex PCR reads with MiXCR, one entry per CDR3 protein. This table has 200,000 to 250,000 distinct CDR3 sequences, over 20% appearing once. The sequence was obtained from a woman aged 40 to 55 with Graves' ophthalmopathy. This sequence joins TRBV6-4 and TRBJ2-7, with unresolved D. Matching the DNA end better, TRBJ2-1 makes the J call doubtful. The material sequenced was blood. The CDR3 sequence is CASTFQAPNYEQFF. CDR3 nucleotide sequence: TGTGCCAGCACTTTTCAGGCCCCGAACTACGAGCAGTTCTTC.